This TCR beta chain was retrieved from a study of shared clonotypes between healthy human individuals. The study, taken as a whole, reports: The sharing of about 5% of naive CD4 clonotypes was seen across a handful of donors. Depth was large, yet rarefaction showed that sorted-subset sequencing was incomplete.

V lost 6 bases and J 6 bases, leaving 14 bases between the germline ends. Germline V gene data show CDR1 as SGHTA and CDR2 as FQGNSA. The CDR3 contains 13 residues. Only one count was recorded for this clone. Its antigen remains unidentified. Naive-designated CD8 cells lacked CD45RO, were positively enriched for CCR7, and omitted terminally differentiated effector memory CD45RA+ cells. Generated by immunoSEQ multiplex PCR, the TCRdb table keeps only in-frame clones and is missing some. The profile covers some 740,000 clones, with 80% to 95% appearing a single time and more than 20% taken by the ten largest.

J is TRBJ1-1 and V is TRBV7-2; D uncertain. Source material: naive CD8+ T cells sorted from blood. The sequence was collected from a man aged 30 to 45 in good health. The CDR3 sequence: CASSRAPGAEAFF. The CDR3 nucleotides read TGTGCCAGCAGTCGGGCCCCGGGCGCTGAAGCTTTCTTT.